This T cell receptor (beta chain) stems from a study of T cell changes during pregnancy in multiple sclerosis. Clones were read by immunoSEQ multiplex PCR, and TCRdb kept only the in-frame ones, dropping some. The sample shows just under 85,000 clones, roughly 92% of them seen only once. The CDR3 has 15 amino acids. CDR1 is KGHSH and CDR2 is LQKENI in the germline V gene. V was pared by 3 bases and J by 6 bases, with 17 bases between. The V gene is TRBV18, the J gene TRBJ1-1; D not certain. The sequence came from a female donor with multiple sclerosis, enrolled in a pregnancy study. The input for sequencing was peripheral blood, taken in the first trimester of pregnancy. CDR3 nucleotides: TGTGCCAGCTCACCTGGCGGGAGGGTCTCGTCTGAAGCTTTCTTT. Translation gives CASSPGGRVSSEAFF.